One T cell receptor beta chain is described in this entry. These data are taken from a study of blood T cell repertoires in COVID-19. Study background: Italy, Spain and the United States were the sources of the convalescent and acute COVID-19 samples. T cells, B-cell-depleted T cells, or PBMCs provided the cDNA or gDNA that served as material.

Source study methods: Quantification of nucleated cells was approximated via reference gene primer amplification. Produced via immunoSEQ multiplex PCR; TCRdb's table is partial and in-frame only. Clone size and the V and J calls come from that table; the DNA yielded D and trimming. The sample has some 70,000 clones, more than 60% seen once. The ends were cut back, 1 base at V and 0 bases at J, with 10 bases in the middle. CDR3 size: 16 residues. Germline CDR1 is SGHDN and CDR2 is FVKESK. Specimen: peripheral blood. This clonotype was sampled from a woman aged 50 to 60 with acute or convalescent COVID-19. This sequence joins TRBV14 and TRBJ1-3, with D unresolved. CDR3 DNA sequence: TGTGCCAGCAGCCAAGCCCCAGGCTTCTCTGGAAACACCATATATTTT. Translating it yields CASSQAPGFSGNTIYF.